This section outlines one T cell receptor beta chain sequence together with its context. This entry belongs to a study of blood T cell repertoires in COVID-19. The assay was immunoSEQ multiplex PCR, and TCRdb's table has in-frame clones only and misses some. The repertoire holds around 170,000 clones, 80% to 90% seen once, with about 3.9% in the top ten. This CDR3 has 17 residues. J gave up 1 base and V 3 bases, and 9 bases lay outside the gene matches. Germline V CDR1 and CDR2: LNHDA, SQIVND (reference sequence). This TCR was recovered from a woman aged 70 to 79 with acute or convalescent COVID-19. The sequenced sample consisted of peripheral blood. The chain joins TRBV19 to TRBJ1-1; 9 bases map to TRBD1. DNA of the CDR3: TGTGCCAGTAGTATCTACAGGGGGCGAGACACGAACACTGAAGCTTTCTTT. Protein product: CASSIYRGRDTNTEAFF.